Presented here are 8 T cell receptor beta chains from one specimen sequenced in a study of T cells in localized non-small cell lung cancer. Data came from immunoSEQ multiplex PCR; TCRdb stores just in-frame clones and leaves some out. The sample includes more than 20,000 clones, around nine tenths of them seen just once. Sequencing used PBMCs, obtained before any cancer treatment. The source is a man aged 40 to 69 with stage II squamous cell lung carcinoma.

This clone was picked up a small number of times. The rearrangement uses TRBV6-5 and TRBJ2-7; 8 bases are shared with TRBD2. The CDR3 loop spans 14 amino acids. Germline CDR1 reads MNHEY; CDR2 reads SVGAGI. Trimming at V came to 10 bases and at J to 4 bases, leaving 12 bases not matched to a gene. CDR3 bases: TGTGCCACTCAGGGGTCCGGGGGGGGATACGAGCAGTACTTC. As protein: CATQGSGGGYEQYF.

CDR3 in amino acids: CASSPVSGANVLTF. The CDR3 DNA reads TGTGCCAGCAGTCCCGTCTCTGGGGCCAACGTCCTGACTTTC. V gene TRBV2 combines with J gene TRBJ2-6; the D is unclear. Trimming removed 5 bases at V and 0 bases at J, with 5 bases between. The germline CDR1 and CDR2 sequences are SNHLY and FYNNEI. The CDR3 covers 14 residues.

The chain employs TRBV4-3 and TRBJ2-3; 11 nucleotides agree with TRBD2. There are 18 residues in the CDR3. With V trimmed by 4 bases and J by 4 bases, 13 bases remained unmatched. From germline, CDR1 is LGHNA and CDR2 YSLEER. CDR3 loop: CASSPSGRLAGLADTQYF. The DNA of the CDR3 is TGCGCCAGCAGCCCCTCGGGAAGACTAGCGGGGTTAGCAGATACGCAGTATTTT.

DNA for the CDR3: TGCAGCGTTGACGGGGGTCCCTACGAGCAGTACTTC. Its protein is CSVDGGPYEQYF. The chain carries TRBV29-1 and TRBJ2-7; perhaps TRBD2 as D (6 bases). The CDR3 sequence is 12 residues long. CDR1 is SQVTM and CDR2 is ANQGSEA in the germline V gene. The V gene lost 3 bases and the J gene lost 2 bases, with 8 bases spanning the gap.

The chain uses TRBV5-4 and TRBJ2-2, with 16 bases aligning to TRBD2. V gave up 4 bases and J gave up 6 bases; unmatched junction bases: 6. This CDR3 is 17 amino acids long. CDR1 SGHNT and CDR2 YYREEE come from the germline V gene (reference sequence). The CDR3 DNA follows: TGTGCCAGCAGCAAGGGGACTAGCGGGGGGGCCGCCGGGGAGCTGTTTTTT. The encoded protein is CASSKGTSGGAAGELFF.

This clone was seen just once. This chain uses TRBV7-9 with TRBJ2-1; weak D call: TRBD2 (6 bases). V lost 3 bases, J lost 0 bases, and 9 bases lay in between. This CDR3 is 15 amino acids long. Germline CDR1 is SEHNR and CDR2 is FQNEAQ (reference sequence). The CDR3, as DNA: TGTGCCAGCAGCTTGGGGGGTGCCTCCTACAATGAGCAGTTCTTC. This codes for CASSLGGASYNEQFF.

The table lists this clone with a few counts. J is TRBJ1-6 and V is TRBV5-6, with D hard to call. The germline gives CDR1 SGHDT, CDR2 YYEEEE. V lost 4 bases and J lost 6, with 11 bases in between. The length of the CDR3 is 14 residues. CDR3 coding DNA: TGTGCCAGCAGCCTGGGTCTTCTTAATTCACCCCTCCACTTT. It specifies CASSLGLLNSPLHF.

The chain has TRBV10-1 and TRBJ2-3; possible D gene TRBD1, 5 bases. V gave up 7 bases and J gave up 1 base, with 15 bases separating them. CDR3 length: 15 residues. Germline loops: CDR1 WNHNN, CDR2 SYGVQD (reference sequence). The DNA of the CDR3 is TGCGCCAGCAAAAAAGGGGAAGGGGGCACAGATACGCAGTATTTT. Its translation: CASKKGEGGTDTQYF.